The entry below describes one TCR beta chain. The data stem from a study of shared clonotypes between healthy human individuals. The method was immunoSEQ multiplex PCR; TCRdb's version includes in-frame clones alone and lacks a portion of them. The sample lists 490,000 or so clones, less than 80% occurring once. This clonotype was obtained from a woman aged 40 to 49 in good health. Some clones in this sample may be carry-over from other donors' samples. Sequencing was done on a sample of PBMCs.

The CDR3 region is CASSLDPQGSSGYTF. In DNA, the CDR3 is TGTGCCAGCAGTCTCGACCCACAGGGGTCTTCGGGCTACACCTTC. The chain couples TRBV2 to TRBJ1-2; 7 bases map to TRBD1. The junction had 14 bases not matched to a gene; V was cut back by 5 bases and J by 8 bases. The CDR3 runs to 15 residues. Germline V gene lookup returns CDR1 SNHLY and CDR2 FYNNEI.